The 11 T cell receptor beta chains reported below all come from one sample, sequenced in a study of blood T cells in healthy people across ages. Primers used in a second PCR of roughly 7 to 12 cycles were a sample-barcoded 5' primer and a J-beta primer mix. TCRdb itself ran the 5' RACE reads through MiXCR, one entry per CDR3 protein. This table has approximately 780,000 distinct CDR3 sequences, 20% to 30% appearing once. Separately, the same data were catalogued under a study of T cells of mothers and their children.

The sample was blood. These receptors came from a boy aged 5-17 years in good health.

This chain links TRBV7-2 with TRBJ2-1; TRBD1 agrees at 7 bases. The V gene end was trimmed by 4 bases and the J gene end by 8 bases; junction bases not matched to a gene: 5. This CDR3 has 13 residues. The germline V gene has CDR1 SGHTA and CDR2 FQGNSA. In DNA, the CDR3 is TGTGCCAGCAGCTCGACAGGGTACGATGAGCAGTTCTTC. Amino acid sequence: CASSSTGYDEQFF.

A few counts support this clonotype. The CDR3 region is CASSYGQTGTGELFF. The CDR3 coding sequence is TGTGCCAGCAGTTACGGGCAGACTGGGACCGGGGAGCTGTTTTTT. V is TRBV6-5 and J is TRBJ2-2; D not certain. Trimming removed 2 bases at V and 5 bases at J, with 12 bases between. CDR1 MNHEY and CDR2 SVGAGI come from the germline V gene. This CDR3 contains 15 residues.

The V call is TRBV7-3, the J call TRBJ1-2; D unclear. The CDR3 covers 18 residues. V lost 4 bases and J 2 bases, leaving 23 bases between the germline ends. CDR1 and CDR2 (germline): SGHTA, FQGTGA. The CDR3 DNA reads as TGTGCCAGCAGCTCACTTCGGGCCGTCGGCCCTTCCAACTATGGCTACACCTTC. Protein sequence: CASSSLRAVGPSNYGYTF.

The rearrangement links TRBV7-3 to TRBJ2-1; D gene uncertain. This CDR3 comprises 15 residues. Germline loops: CDR1 SGHTA, CDR2 FQGTGA. The ends were cut back, 5 bases at V and 8 bases at J, with 19 bases in the middle. CDR3 DNA: TGTGCCAGCAGCCCCTCTACCAACGGCGACCATGAGCAGTTCTTC. Protein sequence: CASSPSTNGDHEQFF.

The rearrangement uses TRBV6-5 and TRBJ2-7, with 7 bases identical to TRBD1. The CDR3 length is 14 residues. With V trimmed by 2 bases and J by 5 bases, 6 bases remained unmatched. The germline V gene has CDR1 MNHEY and CDR2 SVGAGI. The CDR3, as DNA: TGTGCCAGCAGTTACCTACAGGGGAGCCACGAGCAGTACTTC. Its protein is CASSYLQGSHEQYF.

This clonotype was seen a handful of times. V is TRBV5-1 and J is TRBJ1-4, with D possibly TRBD1 on 5 matching bases. This CDR3 has 15 amino acids. Germline CDR1 SGHRS, CDR2 YFSETQ. Trimming cost V 0 bases and J 3 bases, with 9 bases left between them. The CDR3 DNA reads TGCGCCAGCAGCTTGGACGGGGCGTCTAATGAAAAACTGTTTTTT. This translates into CASSLDGASNEKLFF.

This clonotype has more than one count but fewer than ten. The chain is built from TRBV29-1 and TRBJ2-1; D unresolved. In germline, CDR1 is SQVTM, CDR2 ANQGSEA. V lost 5 bases and J lost 6, with 8 bases in between. There are 11 residues in the CDR3. For the CDR3, the DNA is TGCAGCGTTTACAGAATCAATGAGCAGTTCTTC. It translates to CSVYRINEQFF.

Turning to this clonotype: One end of the junction varies from germline; a read error may be responsible. The chain links TRBV7-2 to TRBJ2-2; TRBD2 aligns across 14 bases. CDR1 is SGHTA and CDR2 is FQGNSA in the germline V gene. The CDR3 is 16 amino acids. For the CDR3, the DNA is TGTGCCAGCAGCTTTCCGGGACTAGCGGGAGAGGGGGAGCCGTTTTTT. This encodes CASSFPGLAGEGEPFF.

For this clonotype: Sequence at one end of the junction differs from germline and may be a read error. This chain uses TRBV12-3 or TRBV12-4 with TRBJ2-5; D not certain. This CDR3 comprises 14 residues. The CDR3 DNA reads TGTGCCAGCAGTCTCCGGCCGTTCGGAGAGGCCCAGTACTTC. This sequence encodes CASSLRPFGEAQYF.

This clonotype was seen a few times. The chain recombines TRBV30 with TRBJ2-7; no reliable D call. The germline V and J ends were trimmed by 5 bases and 4 bases, with 12 bases remaining between them. The CDR3 is 12 residues long. The germline CDR1 and CDR2 sequences are GTSNPN and SVGIG (reference sequence). This CDR3 reads CAWGRTTYEQYF. CDR3 bases: TGTGCCTGGGGACGGACGACTTACGAGCAGTACTTC.

This clonotype was found a few times. This sequence joins TRBV27 and TRBJ2-2, with a weak D call TRBD1 (6 bases). Germline V gene lookup returns CDR1 MNHEY and CDR2 SMNVEV (reference sequence). The CDR3 extends over 15 amino acids. V was clipped by 6 bases and J by 7 bases, with 18 bases between them. CDR3 loop: CASSPLTGQGGELFF. The CDR3 coding sequence is TGTGCCAGCAGCCCCCTAACAGGGCAGGGCGGGGAGCTGTTTTTT.